These T cell receptor beta chains were read from a single sample in a study of T cell responses to AZD1222 COVID-19 vaccine. Sequenced by immunoSEQ multiplex PCR; TCRdb stores in-frame clones only, minus some. The sample yields approximately 88,000 clones, roughly 80% seen once. Sequences were derived from peripheral blood, sampled on day 0 of AZD1222 vaccination. These TCRs come from an adult in good health. Both conserved end residues are part of each CDR3. The order of the fields is D gene, clone size, V gene, J gene, CDR3 length, CDR3 DNA, CDR3 protein. A D gene is named only where the DNA matches it firmly. The size of a clone is reported for some rows only, either as once, few or many, or as a class for expanded clones.

TRBD1	NA	TRBV27	TRBJ2-7	16	TGTGCCAACCCCCGTATTTACCGGGACAGGATCTACGAGCAGTACTTC	CANPRIYRDRIYEQYF
NA	NA	TRBV9	TRBJ2-3	15	TGTGCCAGCACCCCGCGAGGGAGTCACACAGATACGCAGTATTTT	CASTPRGSHTDTQYF
NA	NA	TRBV10-2	TRBJ1-6	12	TGCGCCAGCACCCCGATGGGGACACCCCTCCACTTT	CASTPMGTPLHF
TRBD1	NA	TRBV2	TRBJ1-2	13	TGTGCCAGTACCGGACAGGGGAGCTTTGGCTACACCTTC	CASTGQGSFGYTF
NA	NA	TRBV9	TRBJ1-3	14	TGTGCCAGCAGCCCCGACAGCTACCAAAACACCATATATTTT	CASSPDSYQNTIYF
TRBD1	once	TRBV5-5	TRBJ1-5	14	TGTGCCAGCAGCTCCCAGGGGGGGGATCAGCCCCAGCATTTT	CASSSQGGDQPQHF
NA	NA	TRBV28	TRBJ1-5	15	TGTGCCAGCAGTTTAGGCCCTCTGCAGGGACAGCCCCAGCATTTT	CASSLGPLQGQPQHF
NA	NA	TRBV5-1	TRBJ2-5	11	TGCGCCAGCAGCTTTCAAGAGACCCAGTACTTC	CASSFQETQYF
NA	NA	TRBV19	TRBJ1-5	13	TGTGCCAGTAGAAGGGGAGGCAATCAGCCCCAGCATTTT	CASRRGGNQPQHF
NA	NA	TRBV5-1	TRBJ2-7	15	TGCGCCAGCAGCTTGGTGATCGGGACCTCCTACGAGCAGTACTTC	CASSLVIGTSYEQYF
NA	NA	TRBV2	TRBJ1-3	12	TGTGCCAGCATACGCTCTGGAAACACCATATATTTT	CASIRSGNTIYF
NA	NA	TRBV20-1	TRBJ1-3	13	TGCAGTGCTAGTCCGGGCTCTGGAAACACCATATATTTT	CSASPGSGNTIYF
NA	NA	TRBV10-2	TRBJ1-3	13	TGCGCCAGAGGACCGAGCTCTGGAAACACCATATATTTT	CARGPSSGNTIYF
NA	NA	TRBV19	TRBJ1-1	13	TGTGCCAGTAGTATAACACCGAACACTGAAGCTTTCTTT	CASSITPNTEAFF
NA	NA	TRBV18	TRBJ1-6	14	TGTGCCAGCTCACCTGGTACCAACGGATCACCCCTCCACTTT	CASSPGTNGSPLHF
NA	NA	TRBV30	TRBJ2-5	12	TGTGCCTGGAGTGTACAACAGGTCGCCCAGTACTTC	CAWSVQQVAQYF
TRBD2	NA	TRBV14	TRBJ2-1	16	TGTGCCAGCAGCTCATATACTAGCGCGCACTACAATGAGCAGTTCTTC	CASSSYTSAHYNEQFF
NA	NA	TRBV11-3	TRBJ2-5	13	TGTGCCAGCAGCCCGAGCAGGGGAGAGACCCAGTACTTC	CASSPSRGETQYF
NA	few	TRBV6-1	TRBJ2-7	14	TGTGCCAGCAGTGAATGGCAAACCCCCTACGAGCAGTACTTC	CASSEWQTPYEQYF
NA	NA	TRBV7-9	TRBJ2-7	14	TGTGCCAGCAGCTGGACGACAGAGTCCTACGAGCAGTACTTC	CASSWTTESYEQYF
NA	NA	TRBV7-9	TRBJ1-1	12	TGTGCCAGCAGCTTAGTGACAGCTGAAGCTTTCTTT	CASSLVTAEAFF
NA	once	TRBV7-8	TRBJ2-7	15	TGTGCCAGCAGCTTACAGCAGGCCGCCGCCTACGAGCAGTACTTC	CASSLQQAAAYEQYF
NA	NA	TRBV2	TRBJ2-1	13	TGTGCCAGCAGTGAATCTTCGGGCAATGAGCAGTTCTTC	CASSESSGNEQFF
NA	NA	TRBV5-5	TRBJ2-3	17	TGTGCCAGCAGCCCTATCGGATTAGGGTCTGCCACAGATACGCAGTATTTT	CASSPIGLGSATDTQYF
TRBD2	many	TRBV5-1	TRBJ2-5	15	TGCGCCAGCAGCTTGACAGCGGGAGGCCCGGAGACCCAGTACTTC	CASSLTAGGPETQYF
TRBD2	NA	TRBV4-1	TRBJ2-5	18	TGCGCCAGCAGCCAAGGACTAGCGGGAGGGCCCAGGCAAGAGACCCAGTACTTC	CASSQGLAGGPRQETQYF
TRBD1	NA	TRBV19	TRBJ2-7	14	TGTGCCAGTAGTTATGGGACAGGATCCTACGAGCAGTACTTC	CASSYGTGSYEQYF
TRBD1	once	TRBV7-9	TRBJ1-1	17	TGTGCCAGCAGCTTAGGGGGTAACAGGGGACAGAACACTGAAGCTTTCTTT	CASSLGGNRGQNTEAFF
NA	NA	TRBV29-1	TRBJ1-1	8	TGCAGCGCAGGGGACAACCAGTTT	CSAGDNQF
NA	NA	TRBV6-1	TRBJ1-5	15	TGTGCCAGCAGTGAAGACTGGGGAGGCAATCAGCCCCAGCATTTT	CASSEDWGGNQPQHF
NA	NA	TRBV15	TRBJ2-5	14	TGTGCCACCAGCGGAACTTACGGCCGAGAGACCCAGTACTTC	CATSGTYGRETQYF